Below are 10 T cell receptor beta chains sequenced from a single sample in a study of beta chain features in type 1 diabetes. Sequencing targeted expressed TCRB transcripts, as all isolated RNA had been reverse transcribed. The data were produced by immunoSEQ multiplex PCR, yet TCRdb's version contains in-frame clones alone and is incomplete. Of hundreds of thousands of clones listed, approximately 14% are singletons. The sequencing input was central memory CD4+ T cells from blood. These receptors were collected from a young man in good health.

The CDR3 DNA reads as TGTGCCAGCAGCTTAGGAGTGCTGGGACTACTGTACAATGAGCAGTTCTTC. This gives the protein CASSLGVLGLLYNEQFF. The V call is TRBV11-2, the J call TRBJ2-1; 7 nucleotides line up with TRBD2. Per the germline V gene, CDR1 is SGHAT and CDR2 is FQNNGV. The CDR3 runs 17 residues. The ends lost 1 base at V and 4 bases at J; junction bases unmatched: 10. Using reference TRBV11-2 and TRBJ2-1 for the parts outside the CDR3, the full variable domain is EAGVAQSPRYKIIEKRQSVAFWCNPISGHATLYWYQQILGQGPKLLIQFQNNGVVDDSQLPKDRFSAERLKGVDSTLKIQPAKLEDSAVYLCASSLGVLGLLYNEQFFGPGTRLTVL.

The V and J genes are TRBV12-5 and TRBJ1-1; D not resolved. Germline CDR1 LGHNT, CDR2 FRNRAP. With 3 bases removed from V and 2 bases from J, the gap between germline ends came to 7 bases. CDR3 length equals 13 residues. This chain's CDR3 is CASGLRVNTEAFF. As DNA, the CDR3 is TGTGCTAGTGGTTTAAGGGTTAACACTGAAGCTTTCTTT.

The chain has TRBV11-2 and TRBJ2-5, with D possibly being TRBD1 (5 bases). The CDR3 is made up of 13 amino acids. Per the germline V gene, CDR1 is SGHAT and CDR2 is FQNNGV. Trimming took 0 bases from V and 9 from J, leaving 11 bases between them. CDR3 loop: CASSLELVRAQYF. In DNA form, the CDR3 reads TGTGCCAGCAGCTTAGAGCTGGTCAGGGCCCAGTACTTC.

This chain links TRBV4-1 with TRBJ2-3; no clear D gene. The CDR3 totals 12 residues. The germline V gene encodes CDR1 MGHRA and CDR2 YSYEKL. The germline V and J ends were trimmed by 4 bases and 4 bases, with 6 bases remaining between them. As DNA, the CDR3 is TGCGCCAGCAGCCCAAAGGCAGATACGCAGTATTTT. This codes for CASSPKADTQYF.

The CDR3 DNA reads TGTGCCAGCAGCGAATCGATGGCCCCTATTAACTATGGCTACACCTTC. The encoded protein is CASSESMAPINYGYTF. The gene calls are TRBV9 and TRBJ1-2; D not resolved. Trimming pared 3 bases from V and 1 base from J, leaving 16 bases between. Germline values: CDR1 SGDLS, CDR2 YYNGEE. This CDR3 contains 16 residues.

This chain links TRBV7-2 with TRBJ2-7, with D uncertain. V shed 2 bases and J shed 4 bases, with 12 bases lying between them. Germline V gene data show CDR1 as SGHTA and CDR2 as FQGNSA. This CDR3 comprises 14 residues. The chain's CDR3 is CASSLLPAVYEQYF. DNA for the CDR3: TGTGCCAGCAGCTTATTACCAGCAGTGTACGAGCAGTACTTC.

As to this clone: Other DNA sequences of this sample code for an identical CDR3. The chain carries TRBV30 and TRBJ2-3, with D possibly matching TRBD1 (6 bases). V lost 0 bases to trimming and J lost 0 bases, with 7 bases between them. Germline loops: CDR1 GTSNPN, CDR2 SVGIG (reference sequence). The CDR3 totals 14 residues. The CDR3, as DNA: TGTGCCTGGAGTGTAGGGGGAAGCACAGATACGCAGTATTTT. Translation: CAWSVGGSTDTQYF.

The V call is TRBV7-3, the J call TRBJ2-3; 7 positions agree with TRBD2. V shed 5 bases, J shed 6 bases, and the junction held 8 bases outside the gene matches. CDR1 is SGHTA and CDR2 is FQGTGA in the germline V gene. The CDR3 runs 14 residues. The CDR3 nucleotides are TGTGCCAGCAGCCCCTACCTCGGGGGGGATACGCAGTATTTT. Protein product: CASSPYLGGDTQYF.

This clone has just a few counts. V gene TRBV20-1 combines with J gene TRBJ2-3; D call uncertain. This CDR3 comprises 11 residues. Per germline, CDR1 DFQATT and CDR2 SNEGSKA (reference sequence). Trimming cost V 6 bases and J 0 bases, with 4 bases left between them. CDR3 sequence reads: CSADSTDTQYF. CDR3 nucleotide sequence: TGCAGTGCCGACAGCACAGATACGCAGTATTTT.

This clone was seen only a few times. This CDR3 is CASSSDYNEQFF. DNA of the CDR3: TGTGCCAGCAGCTCGGATTACAATGAGCAGTTCTTC. V gene TRBV11-3 combines with J gene TRBJ2-1; no clear D gene. The CDR3 is 12 residues long. Trimming shortened V by 4 bases and J by 4 bases, and 5 bases separated the two germline ends. The germline gives CDR1 SGHNT, CDR2 YENEEA.